This passage covers 26 T cell receptor beta chains from one sample sequenced in a study of T cell responses to AZD1222 COVID-19 vaccine. The data were produced by immunoSEQ multiplex PCR, yet TCRdb's version contains in-frame clones alone and is incomplete. The sample includes about 97,000 clones, roughly 91% of them seen just once. The specimen comprised peripheral blood, sampled on day 0 of AZD1222 vaccination. The receptor source for this set is an adult in good health.

The chain carries TRBV5-1 and TRBJ1-6, with D perhaps matching TRBD1 (5 bases). CDR1 is SGHRS, CDR2 YFSETQ, per germline. The V end lost 4 bases, the J end lost 7 bases, and 12 bases lay between the germline ends. The CDR3 contains 14 residues. CDR3 loop: CASSPGGGNSPLHF. In nucleotides, the CDR3 is TGCGCCAGCAGCCCCGGTGGGGGAAATTCACCCCTCCACTTT.

The chain uses TRBV5-1 and TRBJ2-3, with a possible D match to TRBD2 (5 bases). The CDR3 is 15 amino acids. CDR1 is SGHRS and CDR2 is YFSETQ in the germline V gene. V shed 0 bases and J shed 3 bases, with 11 bases lying between them. The DNA of the CDR3 is TGCGCCAGCAGCTTGGCCAGCGGTCAGACAGATACGCAGTATTTT. It specifies CASSLASGQTDTQYF.

This clone has only one observation. CDR3 DNA: TGTGCCAGCGGTACCGGGACAGGCCTTAACTCCACCTTC. This codes for CASGTGTGLNSTF. The chain uses TRBV28 and TRBJ1-2; TRBD1 matches at 8 bases. CDR3 size: 13 residues. Losses at the gene ends were 8 bases for V and 13 bases for J; bases not matched to a gene: 15. The germline gives CDR1 MDHEN, CDR2 SYDVKM.

The J gene is TRBJ1-5, the V gene TRBV5-6; D not certain. The germline CDR1 and CDR2 sequences are SGHDT and YYEEEE. The V end was cut by 2 bases, the J end by 11 bases, with 14 bases between. The CDR3 length is 13 residues. The CDR3 protein is CASSLRAAGSQHF. The CDR3 region has the DNA TGTGCCAGCAGCTTAAGGGCTGCGGGGTCCCAGCATTTT.

The chain uses TRBV5-1 and TRBJ2-7; 7 bases agree with TRBD1. The J segment lost 3 bases and the V segment lost 0 bases, leaving 6 bases of the junction unmatched. The CDR3 runs 15 residues. In germline, CDR1 is SGHRS, CDR2 YFSETQ. The CDR3: CASSLVPGGNYEQYF. The CDR3 DNA reads TGCGCCAGCAGCTTGGTTCCAGGGGGTAACTACGAGCAGTACTTC.

This chain uses TRBV27 with TRBJ1-4, with 10 bases that match TRBD1. Germline trimming cut 4 bases from V and 8 bases from J; bases unmatched to any gene: 7. This CDR3 comprises 15 residues. The V gene's germline CDR1 is MNHEY and CDR2 SMNVEV (reference sequence). The CDR3 sequence: CASSSGGQGREKLFF. The CDR3 nucleotides are TGTGCCAGCAGTTCGGGGGGACAGGGGAGGGAAAAACTGTTTTTT.

The rearrangement uses TRBV21-1 and TRBJ2-7; the table assigns TRBD1, which was not confirmed against the DNA. TRBV21-1 is shown as a pseudogene. This CDR3 is built from 21 residues. The CDR3 DNA sequence: TGTGCCAGCAGCAAAGCCTGCTCAAAAGTACCTCTCGGGACAGTAGCCTACGAGCAGTACTTC. Translated: CASSKACSKVPLGTVAYEQYF.

This chain connects TRBV28 to TRBJ2-7; TRBD1 might be the D (6 bases). V lost 6 bases, J lost 0 bases, and 15 bases lay in between. This CDR3 has 15 residues. Per germline, CDR1 MDHEN and CDR2 SYDVKM. The CDR3 reads CASSLRVTGSYEQYF. The DNA for the CDR3 is TGTGCCAGCAGCCTCCGAGTGACAGGCTCCTACGAGCAGTACTTC. Full variable domain (outside the CDR3, taken from reference TRBV28 and TRBJ2-7): DVKVTQSSRYLVKRTGEKVFLECVQDMDHENMFWYRQDPGLGLRLIYFSYDVKMKEKGDIPEGYSVSREKKERFSLILESASTNQTSMYLCASSLRVTGSYEQYFGPGTRLTVT.

The chain uses TRBV7-2 and TRBJ1-2; possible D gene TRBD1, 6 bases. Trimming shortened V by 5 bases and J by 4 bases, and 11 bases separated the two germline ends. The germline V gene encodes CDR1 SGHTA and CDR2 FQGNSA. The CDR3 loop spans 13 amino acids. As DNA, the CDR3 is TGTGCCAGCAGCCCGACAGGCTCCTATGGCTACACCTTC. This gives the protein CASSPTGSYGYTF.

The CDR3 bases are TGTGCCAGCAGTGAGAGGCTGGAAGGCACCGGGGAGCTGTTTTTT. Residues: CASSERLEGTGELFF. This sequence joins TRBV2 and TRBJ2-2; D call uncertain. Germline CDR1 reads SNHLY; CDR2 reads FYNNEI. The ends were cut back, 3 bases at V and 4 bases at J, with 12 bases in the middle. CDR3 size: 15 residues.

This clone was recorded only once. The chain recombines TRBV7-2 with TRBJ2-3; D gene uncertain. The CDR3 totals 15 residues. V lost 1 base and J lost 3, with 11 bases in between. CDR1 SGHTA and CDR2 FQGNSA come from the germline V gene. The CDR3 spells CASSLGAFGTDTQYF. The CDR3 region has the DNA TGTGCCAGCAGCTTAGGAGCCTTTGGGACAGATACGCAGTATTTT.

The chain has TRBV10-3 and TRBJ1-1; perhaps TRBD1 as D (5 bases). The CDR3 is 12 residues long. Trimming removed 8 bases at V and 7 bases at J, with 14 bases between. Germline-derived CDR1 and CDR2 are ENHRY and SYGVKD. The CDR3 region is CAIGDSFLEAFF. CDR3 DNA: TGTGCCATCGGGGACTCCTTCCTTGAAGCTTTCTTT.

Notes on this clone: A junction boundary mismatches the germline segment, possibly from a read error. The genes are TRBV5-1 and TRBJ2-3; D remains unclear. This CDR3 has 12 amino acids. The V gene's germline CDR1 is SGHRS and CDR2 YFSETQ. CDR3 residues: CASSLFPNPAVF. Written as DNA, the CDR3 is TGCGCCAGCAGCTTGTTTCCCAACCCTGCAGTGTTT.

The chain employs TRBV5-4 and TRBJ1-2; D unresolved. This CDR3 has 13 residues. Germline V gene data show CDR1 as SGHNT and CDR2 as YYREEE (reference sequence). V dropped 5 bases and J dropped 4 bases, with 12 bases sitting between them. This CDR3 reads CASSSQDFYGYTF. The CDR3 DNA sequence: TGTGCCAGCAGTTCGCAGGATTTCTATGGCTACACCTTC.

The rearrangement joins TRBV6-5 to TRBJ1-4, with D perhaps matching TRBD1 (5 bases). This CDR3 is built from 15 residues. Trimming stripped 0 bases from V and 6 bases from J, with 11 bases between. Germline-derived CDR1 and CDR2 are MNHEY and SVGAGI. The CDR3 DNA is TGTGCCAGCAGTTACTCTCAGGGTGTTTATGAAAAACTGTTTTTT. It specifies CASSYSQGVYEKLFF.

V gene TRBV5-1 combines with J gene TRBJ2-1, with D possibly matching TRBD1 (6 bases). The CDR3 is made up of 15 amino acids. The germline V gene encodes CDR1 SGHRS and CDR2 YFSETQ. The V gene lost 4 bases and the J gene lost 8 bases, with 19 bases spanning the gap. The CDR3 DNA sequence: TGCGCCAGCAGCCCGACAGGATTCATTGCCGATGAGCAGTTCTTC. This gives the protein CASSPTGFIADEQFF.

This clone was detected once. This chain joins TRBV18 and TRBJ2-2; D uncertain. There are 13 residues in the CDR3. Germline loops: CDR1 KGHSH, CDR2 LQKENI. V lost 5 bases and J lost 1, with 5 bases in between. The CDR3 coding sequence is TGTGCCAGCTCATTTGGGAACACCGGGGAGCTGTTTTTT. Translated, it gives CASSFGNTGELFF.

The chain links TRBV4-1 to TRBJ1-2, with 8 positions matching TRBD1. Germline CDR1 is MGHRA and CDR2 is YSYEKL. This CDR3 region has 16 residues. V dropped 5 bases and J dropped 5; count of bases not matched to a gene: 13. The CDR3 nucleotides read TGCGCCAGCAGCACAAACAGAGGACAGGGTACTTATGGCTACACCTTC. Its protein is CASSTNRGQGTYGYTF.

The chain uses TRBV19 and TRBJ1-2; D perhaps matches TRBD1 (6 bases). The CDR3 consists of 13 residues. Germline V CDR1 and CDR2: LNHDA, SQIVND (reference sequence). The V gene lost 8 bases and the J gene lost 6 bases, with 16 bases spanning the gap. The CDR3 region is CASQGIGWDGYTF. CDR3 coding DNA: TGTGCCAGTCAGGGGATTGGTTGGGATGGCTACACCTTC.

V and J are TRBV5-4 and TRBJ2-7, with D perhaps matching TRBD1 (6 bases). CDR1 SGHNT and CDR2 YYREEE come from the germline V gene (reference sequence). The CDR3 has 14 amino acids. Between the trimmed V and J ends, which lost 4 bases and 2 bases, there was a span of 13 bases. CDR3 loop: CASSAGTPPYEQYF. In DNA form, the CDR3 reads TGTGCCAGCAGCGCCGGGACACCGCCCTACGAGCAGTACTTC.

The V and J genes are TRBV29-1 and TRBJ1-2; D uncertain. CDR1 is SQVTM, CDR2 ANQGSEA, per germline. Trimming pared 3 bases from V and 3 bases from J, leaving 5 bases between. This CDR3 has 11 amino acids. The CDR3 spells CSVETHYGYTF. Here the CDR3 DNA reads TGCAGCGTTGAGACACACTATGGCTACACCTTC. The full variable domain, in which reference TRBV29-1 and TRBJ1-2 provide the parts outside the CDR3, is SAVISQKPSRDICQRGTSLTIQCQVDSQVTMMFWYRQQPGQSLTLIATANQGSEATYESGFVIDKFPISRPNLTFSTLTVSNMSPEDSSIYLCSVETHYGYTFGSGTRLTVV.

The chain combines TRBV5-1 with TRBJ2-5, with 9 bases aligning to TRBD2. This CDR3 is 15 amino acids long. The germline V gene has CDR1 SGHRS and CDR2 YFSETQ. V lost 4 bases and J lost 4; bases outside the gene matches: 8. The CDR3 region has the DNA TGCGCCAGCAGCCCGGGACTAGCTTTGGGAGAGACCCAGTACTTC. Protein: CASSPGLALGETQYF.

This chain connects TRBV7-2 to TRBJ1-2; 7 bases align to TRBD1. V lost 0 bases to trimming and J lost 6 bases; unmatched junction nucleotides: 22. The CDR3 is made up of 20 amino acids. Germline loops: CDR1 SGHTA, CDR2 FQGNSA. CDR3 loop: CASSLAPAGQRSWTIDGYTF. The DNA of the CDR3 is TGTGCCAGCAGCTTAGCCCCGGCGGGACAGCGATCCTGGACAATCGATGGCTACACCTTC.

A single count supports this clone. V and J are TRBV5-4 and TRBJ2-1, with 12 positions matching TRBD1. Germline-derived CDR1 and CDR2 are SGHNT and YYREEE (reference sequence). V was pared by 3 bases and J by 9 bases, with 7 bases of the junction left unmatched. CDR3 length equals 15 residues. The CDR3 sequence is CASSSRDRGLSEQFF. In DNA, the CDR3 is TGTGCCAGCAGCTCCCGGGACAGGGGGCTGAGTGAGCAGTTCTTC.

CDR3 sequence: CASSPRGAGESSYEQYF. The CDR3 coding sequence is TGTGCCAGCTCACCAAGAGGGGCGGGCGAGAGCTCCTACGAGCAGTACTTC. The chain is built from TRBV18 and TRBJ2-7; D assignment may be TRBD1 or TRBD2 (5 bases each). V was cut by 2 bases and J by 0 bases, with 17 bases left in between. The CDR3 is 17 amino acids. Germline V gene sequence: CDR1 KGHSH, CDR2 LQKENI.

The chain combines TRBV7-2 with TRBJ2-7; TRBD1 matches at 8 bases. Per germline, CDR1 SGHTA and CDR2 FQGNSA. V lost 4 bases to trimming and J lost 0 bases; unmatched junction nucleotides: 5. The CDR3 loop spans 15 amino acids. CDR3: CASSSDRGSSYEQYF. CDR3 bases: TGTGCCAGCAGCTCCGACAGGGGTAGCTCCTACGAGCAGTACTTC.